Detailed here is one T cell receptor (beta chain). Its antigen is not identified. CDR3 length equals 15 residues. Deletions cut 4 bases from V and 7 bases from J, with 17 bases between. Germline assignment: CDR1 SGHDT and CDR2 YYEEEE. Employing constant-segment primers, 5'RACE generated TCR alpha and TCR beta cDNA libraries bearing sample barcodes and UMIs. TCRdb re-analysed the 5' RACE reads in MiXCR, keeping a single row per CDR3 protein. There are more than 120,000 distinct CDR3 sequences in the sample; about a fifth occur only once, and approximately 2.4% lies in the top ten. This record belongs to a study of T-cell memory formation after mild COVID-19. The study, taken as a whole, reports: The CD4+ clones that contracted clustered mainly within CM and EM, and the CD8+ clones concentrated in EMRA.

Sequenced: PBMCs or a T cell subset sorted from them (not recorded which). The chain couples TRBV5-6 to TRBJ2-2; weak D call: TRBD1 (6 bases). The sequence derives from an adult woman who had mild COVID-19 (a few samples of this study predate the infection). Cell type and time point are not known. The CDR3 coding sequence is TGTGCCAGCAGCGTTGGGGGCAATGTCGTCGGGGAGCTGTTTTTT. The encoded protein is CASSVGGNVVGELFF.